Below, 8 T cell receptor beta chains from the same sample are listed, as sequenced in a study of cytomegalovirus exposure and HLA in healthy donors. 13 Jbeta primers and 60 Vbeta primers were used for the PCR. TCRdb keeps only in-frame clones here, not all; method: immunoSEQ multiplex PCR. The repertoire holds 150,000 to 200,000 clones, with approximately 84% as singletons. Sequenced sample: PBMCs. The receptor source for this set is a girl under two years old in good health and CMV-seronegative.

CDR3 nucleotides: TGTGCCAGCAGCTCTAGCGCAGATACGCAGTATTTT. Its translation: CASSSSADTQYF. The chain employs TRBV13 and TRBJ2-3; perhaps TRBD2 as D (6 bases). Germline V gene lookup returns CDR1 PRHDT and CDR2 FYEKMQ (reference sequence). Trimming took 4 bases from V and 4 from J, leaving 6 bases between them. This CDR3 comprises 12 residues.

The sample holds one count of this clone. The CDR3 DNA is TGTGCCATCAGTGTCGCGCTAGCGGGAGGAGGCGAGCAGTACTTC. Its protein is CAISVALAGGGEQYF. The J gene is TRBJ2-7, the V gene TRBV10-3; 11 nucleotides align to TRBD2. V gave up 4 bases and J gave up 6 bases; unmatched junction bases: 8. The CDR3 is made up of 15 amino acids. The germline V gene has CDR1 ENHRY and CDR2 SYGVKD.

V gene TRBV6-1 combines with J gene TRBJ2-6; D remains ambiguous. The CDR3 contains 14 residues. Germline lookup yields CDR1 MNHNS and CDR2 SASEGT. V lost 4 bases and J 0 bases, leaving 4 bases between the germline ends. DNA for the CDR3: TGTGCCAGCAGTGGGCCCTCTGGGGCCAACGTCCTGACTTTC. Amino acids: CASSGPSGANVLTF.

CDR3 sequence: CASSVHRSGSSYNEQFF. DNA of the CDR3: TGTGCCAGCAGCGTACACAGGAGCGGGAGCTCCTACAATGAGCAGTTCTTC. The chain employs TRBV9 and TRBJ2-1, with 8 positions matching TRBD2. The V gene's germline CDR1 is SGDLS and CDR2 YYNGEE. Germline trimming cut 1 base from V and 0 bases from J; bases unmatched to any gene: 6. The CDR3 has 17 amino acids.

This chain connects TRBV10-3 to TRBJ1-3; D is unclear. V lost 4 bases, J lost 8 bases, and 21 bases lay in between. CDR1 and CDR2 (germline): ENHRY, SYGVKD. The CDR3 has 16 amino acids. CDR3 nucleotide sequence: TGTGCCATCAGTGTCCTCGGGTCCGGTTCAACGGACACCATATATTTT. It encodes CAISVLGSGSTDTIYF.

The chain employs TRBV7-2 and TRBJ2-7; 7 nucleotides agree with TRBD2. This CDR3 has 18 amino acids. Trimming removed 5 bases from V and 3 bases from J; junction bases left unmatched: 19. From germline, CDR1 is SGHTA and CDR2 FQGNSA. CDR3 DNA sequence: TGTGCCAGCAGCATCCTTGCGATCCCGGGACTAAAGAACTACGAGCAGTACTTC. Encoded protein: CASSILAIPGLKNYEQYF.

The rearrangement joins TRBV10-1 to TRBJ2-7; 8 nucleotides align to TRBD1. CDR1 WNHNN and CDR2 SYGVQD come from the germline V gene (reference sequence). V dropped 5 bases and J dropped 5; count of bases not matched to a gene: 8. The CDR3 is made up of 14 amino acids. The CDR3 loop is CASSSGTGMNEQYF. The CDR3 DNA is TGCGCCAGCAGTTCCGGGACAGGCATGAACGAGCAGTACTTC.

The chain uses TRBV21-1 and TRBJ1-5; the DNA was not compared with TRBD1, the D call given in the table. TRBV21-1 is designated a pseudogene. CDR3 length equals 14 residues. The CDR3 loop is CASVETEENQPQHF. The DNA for the CDR3 is TGTGCCAGCGTAGAGACAGAGGAGAATCAGCCCCAGCATTTT.